This TCR beta chain emerged from a study of blood T cell repertoires in COVID-19. For the study at large: Acute-phase and convalescent COVID-19 samples originated in the United States, Italy and Spain. T cells, B-cell-depleted T cells, or PBMCs supplied cDNA or gDNA.

V was pared by 5 bases and J by 4 bases, with 7 bases of the junction left unmatched. Germline V gives CDR1 SGHVS, CDR2 FQNEAQ. The CDR3 sequence is 14 residues long. Assay used: immunoSEQ multiplex PCR; TCRdb lists only in-frame clones, some missing. The data contain under 200,000 clones, 79% of them seen just once; the ten biggest clones take up about 20%. The study recruited people aged roughly 18 to 100 years across approximately 24 US areas. Cohort assignment relied on participant-reported clinical history. The sequence was collected from an older woman in a cohort exposed to, infected with or recovered from COVID-19 (not recorded which). The sequencing input was PBMCs or T cells enriched from blood (not recorded which). The chain combines TRBV7-8 with TRBJ2-7; 8 nucleotides align to TRBD1. The CDR3 sequence is CASSQGAMGYEQYF. The CDR3 DNA sequence: TGTGCCAGCAGCCAGGGGGCTATGGGATACGAGCAGTACTTC.